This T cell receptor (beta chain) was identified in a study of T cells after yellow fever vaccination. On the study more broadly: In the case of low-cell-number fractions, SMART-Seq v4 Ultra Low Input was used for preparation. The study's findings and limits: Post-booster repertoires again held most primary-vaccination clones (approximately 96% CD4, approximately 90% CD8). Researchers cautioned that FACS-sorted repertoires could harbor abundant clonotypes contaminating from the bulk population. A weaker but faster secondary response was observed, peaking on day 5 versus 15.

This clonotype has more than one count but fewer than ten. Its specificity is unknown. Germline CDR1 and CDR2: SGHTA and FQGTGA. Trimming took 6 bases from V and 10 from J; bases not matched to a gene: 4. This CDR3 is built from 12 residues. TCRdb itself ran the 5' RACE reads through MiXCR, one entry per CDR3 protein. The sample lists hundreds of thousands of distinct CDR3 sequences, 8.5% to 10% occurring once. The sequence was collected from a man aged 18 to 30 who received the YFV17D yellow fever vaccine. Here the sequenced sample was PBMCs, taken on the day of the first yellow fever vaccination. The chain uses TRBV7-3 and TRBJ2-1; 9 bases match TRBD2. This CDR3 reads CASSSGGWEQFF. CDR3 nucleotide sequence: TGTGCCAGCAGTAGCGGGGGCTGGGAGCAGTTCTTC.